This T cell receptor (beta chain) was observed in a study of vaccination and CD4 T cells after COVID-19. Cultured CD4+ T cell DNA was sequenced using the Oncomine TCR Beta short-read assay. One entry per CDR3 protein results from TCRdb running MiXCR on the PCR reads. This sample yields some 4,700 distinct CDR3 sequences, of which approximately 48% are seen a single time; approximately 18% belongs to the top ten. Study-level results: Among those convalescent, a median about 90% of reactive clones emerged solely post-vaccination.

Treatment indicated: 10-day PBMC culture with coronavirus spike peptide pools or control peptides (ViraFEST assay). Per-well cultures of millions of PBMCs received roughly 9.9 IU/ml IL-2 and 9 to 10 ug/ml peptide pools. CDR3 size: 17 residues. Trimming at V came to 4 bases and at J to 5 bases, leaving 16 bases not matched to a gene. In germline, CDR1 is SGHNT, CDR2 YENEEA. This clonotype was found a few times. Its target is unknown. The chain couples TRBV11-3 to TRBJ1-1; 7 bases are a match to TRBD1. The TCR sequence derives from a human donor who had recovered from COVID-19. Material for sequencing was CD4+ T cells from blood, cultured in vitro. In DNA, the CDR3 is TGTGCCAGCAGCTCTGGTGGGACAGCGGGGGAGGGAACTGAAGCTTTCTTT. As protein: CASSSGGTAGEGTEAFF.